What follows are 10 T cell receptor beta chains derived from one specimen sequenced in a study of blood T cell dynamics during melanoma immunotherapy. This sample's time point: week 3, after first cycle of checkpoint inhibitor. Clones were read by immunoSEQ multiplex PCR, and TCRdb kept only the in-frame ones, dropping some. The sample has 4,000 to 4,500 clones, about 88% seen once; the top ten hold about 4.6%. This material consisted of blood, taken from a patient treated with checkpoint blockade. The receptor source for this set is a human donor with melanoma.

The count of this clone is one. The chain is built from TRBV11-2 and TRBJ2-7; D remains unclear. V shed 5 bases and J shed 3 bases, with 11 bases lying between them. Per germline, CDR1 SGHAT and CDR2 FQNNGV. CDR3 length: 13 residues. The CDR3 DNA is TGTGCCAGCAGCCCCGGACCCCGCTACGAGCAGTACTTC. Amino acids: CASSPGPRYEQYF. The complete variable domain, with remaining parts taken from reference TRBV11-2 and TRBJ2-7, reads EAGVAQSPRYKIIEKRQSVAFWCNPISGHATLYWYQQILGQGPKLLIQFQNNGVVDDSQLPKDRFSAERLKGVDSTLKIQPAKLEDSAVYLCASSPGPRYEQYFGPGTRLTVT.

The genes are TRBV28 and TRBJ2-7, with D perhaps TRBD2 (6 bases). CDR1 and CDR2 from the germline V gene are MDHEN and SYDVKM. V lost 8 bases and J lost 2, with 19 bases in between. The CDR3 length is 15 residues. CDR3 sequence reads: CASQLRASETYEQYF. As DNA, the CDR3 is TGTGCCAGCCAGCTACGGGCTAGCGAAACCTACGAGCAGTACTTC.

Remarks on this clone: A junction end diverges from the germline sequence, so it may reflect a read error. The V gene is TRBV13, the J gene TRBJ2-5, with 12 nucleotides matching TRBD2. This CDR3 is 15 amino acids long. CDR1 is PRHDT and CDR2 is FYEKMQ in the germline V gene (reference sequence). The CDR3, as DNA: TGTGCCAGCAGCTTACTAGCGGGGGGGCAAGGGACCCAGTACTTC. Its translation: CASSLLAGGQGTQYF.

The chain uses TRBV9 and TRBJ2-7, with a possible D match to TRBD1 (6 bases). Deletions cut 4 bases from V and 4 bases from J, with 18 bases between. From germline, CDR1 is SGDLS and CDR2 YYNGEE. The CDR3 covers 15 residues. CDR3 loop: CASSLTAGALYEQYF. The CDR3 nucleotides are TGTGCCAGCAGCCTTACGGCAGGGGCTCTTTACGAGCAGTACTTC.

The chain joins TRBV5-1 to TRBJ1-2; perhaps TRBD1 as D (6 bases). The V end was cut by 2 bases, the J end by 8 bases, with 13 bases between. This CDR3 has 13 residues. Germline-derived CDR1 and CDR2 are SGHRS and YFSETQ. In nucleotides, the CDR3 is TGCGCCAGCAGCTTAGGGGGTGATGGCGGCTACACCTTC. Its translation is CASSLGGDGGYTF.

The chain uses TRBV2 and TRBJ1-1; 9 positions agree with TRBD1. The CDR3 covers 13 residues. J was trimmed by 5 bases and V by 9 bases; bases with no gene match: 7. The germline V gene encodes CDR1 SNHLY and CDR2 FYNNEI. This chain's CDR3 is CARTGGGGTEAFF. In DNA form, the CDR3 reads TGTGCCAGAACAGGGGGCGGTGGGACTGAAGCTTTCTTT.

The chain carries TRBV7-2 and TRBJ2-2; 12 nucleotides line up with TRBD1. Germline trimming cut 5 bases from V and 9 bases from J; bases unmatched to any gene: 10. Looked up from germline, CDR1 is SGHTA and CDR2 is FQGNSA. The CDR3 totals 16 residues. CDR3 amino acids: CASSRPPGQGARELFF. Written as DNA, the CDR3 is TGTGCCAGCAGCAGACCCCCGGGACAGGGGGCGAGGGAGCTGTTTTTT. Variable domain in full (rest from reference TRBV7-2 and TRBJ2-2): GAGVSQSPSNKVTEKGKDVELRCDPISGHTALYWYRQSLGQGLEFLIYFQGNSAPDKSGLPSDRFSAERTGGSVSTLTIQRTQQEDSAVYLCASSRPPGQGARELFFGEGSRLTVL.

The V gene is TRBV29-1, the J gene TRBJ2-5; TRBD2 agrees at 9 bases. Germline CDR1 reads SQVTM; CDR2 reads ANQGSEA. The CDR3 runs to 14 residues. V dropped 4 bases and J dropped 4; count of bases not matched to a gene: 7. The CDR3 loop is CSVGASGAAETQYF. DNA of the CDR3: TGCAGCGTTGGGGCTAGCGGGGCAGCAGAGACCCAGTACTTC.

The rearrangement uses TRBV11-2 and TRBJ2-5, with 8 bases lining up with TRBD1. V gave up 5 bases and J gave up 3 bases; unmatched junction bases: 5. Per the germline V gene, CDR1 is SGHAT and CDR2 is FQNNGV. This CDR3 region has 14 residues. In DNA form, the CDR3 reads TGTGCCAGCAGCCCGAGACAGGGGAAAGAGACCCAGTACTTC. Amino acid sequence: CASSPRQGKETQYF.

This rearrangement joins TRBV7-6 to TRBJ1-1; the match to TRBD1 covers 9 bases. With V trimmed by 5 bases and J by 2 bases, 6 bases remained unmatched. Germline V CDR1 and CDR2: SGHVS, FNYEAQ. CDR3 length: 15 amino acids. DNA of the CDR3: TGTGCCAGCAGCCCGGGACAGGGTATCAACACTGAAGCTTTCTTT. Its translation is CASSPGQGINTEAFF.